This T cell receptor beta chain was sequenced during a study of CD8+CD57+ T cells in acquired aplastic anemia. The wider study: Sorted CD4+ and CD8+ cell DNA averaged about 3 ug.

Profiling of TCR beta VDJ combinations and CDR3 sequences used genomic DNA as template. TCRdb used MiXCR to reprocess the reads, holding one entry per CDR3 protein. The sample has under 200,000 distinct CDR3 sequences, about three fifths seen once; the top ten hold 45%. This clonotype appeared a few times. Sample: sorted CD4+, CD8+, or CD8+CD57+ T cells (not recorded which) from PBMCs. The sequence was collected from a human donor in good health.

The CDR3 sequence is CATSAGGTSGKEQYF. The CDR3 nucleotides are TGTGCCACCAGTGCCGGCGGGACTAGCGGGAAAGAGCAGTACTTC. This rearrangement joins TRBV24-1 to TRBJ2-7, with TRBD2 identical over 13 bases. J lost 7 bases, V lost 5 bases, and 7 bases had no gene match. The CDR3 length is 15 residues. Germline V gene sequence: CDR1 KGHDR, CDR2 SFDVKD.